Listed here are 24 T cell receptor beta chains from one sample, sequenced in a study of blood T cell repertoires in COVID-19. Repertoires were generated with immunoSEQ multiplex PCR, while TCRdb's copy carries only in-frame clones and drops some. The sample holds around 230,000 clones; over 65% are singletons and the top ten take 2% to 3%. The sequenced sample consisted of peripheral blood. The receptors derive from a woman between 70 and 85 years old with active or convalescent COVID-19.

The V gene is TRBV5-8, the J gene TRBJ2-3; 7 positions match TRBD2. Germline V lookup: CDR1 SGHTS, CDR2 YDEGEE. The CDR3 has 15 amino acids. The V segment lost 0 bases and the J segment 1 base; nucleotides outside the gene matches: 2. In nucleotides, the CDR3 is TGTGCCAGCAGCTTGGACCTAGCGGGCACAGATACGCAGTATTTT. Translation: CASSLDLAGTDTQYF.

V and J are TRBV13 and TRBJ2-3; no clear D gene. CDR3 length equals 14 residues. Germline V gives CDR1 PRHDT, CDR2 FYEKMQ (reference sequence). Between the trimmed V and J ends, which lost 4 bases and 0 bases, there was a span of 8 bases. CDR3 in DNA: TGTGCCAGCAGCTCAAAGCAAAGCACAGATACGCAGTATTTT. This sequence encodes CASSSKQSTDTQYF. The whole variable domain, filled in from reference TRBV13 and TRBJ2-3, reads AAGVIQSPRHLIKEKRETATLKCYPIPRHDTVYWYQQGPGQDPQFLISFYEKMQSDKGSIPDRFSAQQFSDYHSELNMSSLELGDSALYFCASSSKQSTDTQYFGPGTRLTVL.

The chain employs TRBV25-1 and TRBJ1-4; 8 bases map to TRBD1. From germline, CDR1 is MGHDK and CDR2 SYGVNS. Trimming took 5 bases from V and 8 from J; bases not matched to a gene: 7. The CDR3 covers 14 residues. CDR3 nucleotides: TGTGCCAGCAGTACGGACAGGGTGCAGGAAAAACTGTTTTTT. It codes for CASSTDRVQEKLFF.

This chain connects TRBV28 to TRBJ1-5; tentative D call: TRBD1 (5 bases). The CDR3 covers 17 residues. V was trimmed by 11 bases and J by 0 bases, leaving 23 bases between them. Germline CDR1 is MDHEN and CDR2 is SYDVKM. CDR3 nucleotides: TGTGCCGCGGCAGGGACTTTAGGGGTTTATAGCAATCAGCCCCAGCATTTT. Translating it yields CAAAGTLGVYSNQPQHF.

In its sample, this clone was seen a few times. The chain has TRBV23-1 and TRBJ1-2, with D possibly matching TRBD1 (6 bases). TRBV23-1 is identified as an open reading frame with a role that is uncertain. Trimming stripped 2 bases from V and 4 bases from J, with 26 bases between. The CDR3 has 19 amino acids. The CDR3 DNA reads TGCGCCAGCAGTCAAGTTGGGACATCACAAGCCACAGTCAGCTATGGCTACACCTTC. Translation: CASSQVGTSQATVSYGYTF.

The rearrangement links TRBV2 to TRBJ1-1; D ambiguous. Germline CDR1 is SNHLY and CDR2 is FYNNEI. The CDR3 loop spans 14 amino acids. The V and J ends lost 6 bases and 2 bases respectively, with 13 bases between them. In DNA form, the CDR3 reads TGTGCCAGCAGCGTGCAGTCAGGCAACACTGAAGCTTTCTTT. As protein: CASSVQSGNTEAFF. The full variable domain, rest sourced from reference TRBV2 and TRBJ1-1, is EPEVTQTPSHQVTQMGQEVILRCVPISNHLYFYWYRQILGQKVEFLVSFYNNEISEKSEIFDDQFSVERPDGSNFTLKIRSTKLEDSAMYFCASSVQSGNTEAFFGQGTRLTVV.

The chain uses TRBV6-5 and TRBJ2-7; D may be TRBD2 (6 bases). The CDR3 sequence is 15 residues long. Trimming took off 0 bases at V and 2 bases at J, with 11 bases between the two ends. Germline CDR1 is MNHEY and CDR2 is SVGAGI. The CDR3 reads CASSYSGGTPYEQYF. The CDR3, as DNA: TGTGCCAGCAGTTACTCCGGAGGGACCCCCTACGAGCAGTACTTC.

The V gene is TRBV5-1, the J gene TRBJ2-1; 8 bases are a match to TRBD2. CDR1 SGHRS and CDR2 YFSETQ come from the germline V gene. J gave up 10 bases and V 2 bases, and 8 bases lay outside the gene matches. The CDR3 consists of 14 residues. The CDR3 region is CASSFSGLDREQFF. The CDR3, as DNA: TGCGCCAGCAGCTTTTCGGGACTAGATCGAGAGCAGTTCTTC.

J is TRBJ1-2 and V is TRBV6-2 or TRBV6-3; D perhaps matches TRBD1 (6 bases). Per germline, CDR1 MNHEY and CDR2 SVGEGT. Between the trimmed V and J ends, which lost 6 bases and 3 bases, there was a span of 17 bases. The CDR3 covers 15 residues. CDR3 DNA sequence: TGTGCCAGCAGCCACAGGGTCCCATTTCACTATGGCTACACCTTC. Encoded protein: CASSHRVPFHYGYTF.

The rearrangement links TRBV19 to TRBJ1-5, with D possibly TRBD1 on 6 matching bases. This CDR3 is built from 15 residues. The germline V gene encodes CDR1 LNHDA and CDR2 SQIVND (reference sequence). V was cut by 1 base and J by 7 bases, with 14 bases left in between. CDR3 bases: TGTGCCAGTAGTATAGGGCCTCCGGGGGGCCAGCCCCAGCATTTT. This codes for CASSIGPPGGQPQHF.

This clone was detected only once. The J gene is TRBJ2-3, the V gene TRBV5-4, with TRBD1 matching 8 bases. Trimming took 5 bases from V and 3 from J; bases not matched to a gene: 8. Germline V CDR1 and CDR2: SGHNT, YYREEE (reference sequence). The CDR3 runs to 15 residues. The CDR3 is CASSNRDRFTDTQYF. The CDR3 coding sequence is TGTGCCAGCAGTAACCGGGACAGGTTTACAGATACGCAGTATTTT.

V usage is TRBV3-1 (or the pseudogene TRBV3-2) and J usage is TRBJ2-5; 7 positions match TRBD2. CDR1 LGHDT and CDR2 YNNKEL come from the germline V gene (reference sequence). V lost 8 bases to trimming and J lost 2 bases; unmatched junction nucleotides: 5. The CDR3 extends over 13 amino acids. The CDR3 loop is CASAWDYQETQYF. CDR3 DNA: TGTGCCAGCGCTTGGGACTATCAAGAGACCCAGTACTTC.

This chain links TRBV27 with TRBJ2-2; maybe TRBD2 (6 bases). This CDR3 has 16 residues. Germline V gives CDR1 MNHEY, CDR2 SMNVEV (reference sequence). V dropped 4 bases and J dropped 4 bases, with 16 bases sitting between them. The CDR3: CASSSFGGIGTGELFF. CDR3 bases: TGTGCCAGCAGTTCCTTCGGGGGTATAGGCACCGGGGAGCTGTTTTTT.

V is TRBV4-1 and J is TRBJ1-5, with D possibly matching TRBD1 (5 bases). In germline, CDR1 is MGHRA, CDR2 YSYEKL. There are 15 residues in the CDR3. The germline V and J ends were trimmed by 8 bases and 0 bases, with 14 bases remaining between them. The CDR3 reads CASAIDSYSNQPQHF. DNA of the CDR3: TGCGCCAGCGCAATTGACAGCTATAGCAATCAGCCCCAGCATTTT.

V is TRBV4-2 and J is TRBJ2-7; 12 bases are shared with TRBD2. The V segment lost 0 bases and the J segment 4 bases; nucleotides outside the gene matches: 4. Germline values: CDR1 LGHNA, CDR2 YNFKEQ. The CDR3 covers 16 residues. The CDR3 DNA is TGTGCCAGCAGCCAAGAACCCGGACTAGCGGGATACGAGCAGTACTTC. It translates to CASSQEPGLAGYEQYF.

This sequence joins TRBV7-2 and TRBJ1-2; no definite D call. The length of the CDR3 is 14 residues. V was shortened by 0 bases and J by 4 bases, with 9 bases between the two germline ends. Germline lookup yields CDR1 SGHTA and CDR2 FQGNSA. In DNA, the CDR3 is TGTGCCAGCAGCTTAGCGGGGAGGGTCTATGGCTACACCTTC. Protein sequence: CASSLAGRVYGYTF.

The J gene is TRBJ2-2, the V gene TRBV7-9; perhaps TRBD2 as D (7 bases). CDR1 and CDR2 (germline): SEHNR, FQNEAQ (reference sequence). The CDR3 runs 16 residues. V gave up 11 bases and J gave up 7 bases, with 26 bases separating them. The CDR3 nucleotides read TGTGCCGCTGTGCTAGCGGAGACGGGGGGCCACGGGGAGCTGTTTTTT. Residues: CAAVLAETGGHGELFF.

The rearrangement uses TRBV28 and TRBJ2-3; tentative D call: TRBD2 (6 bases). Germline V gives CDR1 MDHEN, CDR2 SYDVKM. V lost 7 bases, J lost 2 bases, and 13 bases lay in between. The CDR3 totals 14 residues. In nucleotides, the CDR3 is TGTGCCAGCAACGAGGCTAGCGTCACAGATACGCAGTATTTT. Protein: CASNEASVTDTQYF.

The rearrangement uses TRBV6-5 and TRBJ2-7, with 7 bases fitting TRBD1. The CDR3 sequence is 13 residues long. Germline V gene data show CDR1 as MNHEY and CDR2 as SVGAGI. V gave up 8 bases and J gave up 3 bases; unmatched junction bases: 7. This CDR3 is CASRDSPFYEQYF. As DNA, the CDR3 is TGTGCCAGCCGGGACAGCCCTTTCTACGAGCAGTACTTC.

The V call is TRBV4-1, the J call TRBJ2-2; 15 bases are shared with TRBD2. Germline V gene sequence: CDR1 MGHRA, CDR2 YSYEKL. The CDR3 contains 18 residues. V lost 2 bases, J lost 1 base, and 2 bases stayed unmatched. CDR3 sequence (DNA): TGCGCCAGCAGCCAAAGGGGACTAGCGGGGGGGAACACCGGGGAGCTGTTTTTT. Its translation: CASSQRGLAGGNTGELFF.

V is TRBV20-1 and J is TRBJ2-7, with D perhaps TRBD1 (6 bases). Trimming left V 0 bases short and J 6 bases short, with 6 bases between. The V gene's germline CDR1 is DFQATT and CDR2 SNEGSKA (reference sequence). This CDR3 contains 11 residues. The CDR3 coding sequence is TGCAGTGCTAGAGAAGGGGGCGAGCAGTACTTC. This gives the protein CSAREGGEQYF.

This chain links TRBV6-5 with TRBJ2-1; D is perhaps TRBD2 (5 bases). The V gene's germline CDR1 is MNHEY and CDR2 SVGAGI. V shed 8 bases and J shed 4 bases, with 15 bases lying between them. The CDR3 is made up of 14 amino acids. The CDR3 spells CASLTTSGYNEQFF. The DNA of the CDR3 is TGTGCCAGCCTTACTACCTCGGGGTACAATGAGCAGTTCTTC.

This clone was observed a few times. The chain combines TRBV19 with TRBJ1-1, with 11 positions matching TRBD1. Germline CDR1 reads LNHDA; CDR2 reads SQIVND (reference sequence). This CDR3 region has 18 residues. Trimming at V came to 3 bases and at J to 0 bases, leaving 9 bases not matched to a gene. Written as DNA, the CDR3 is TGTGCCAGTAGTATCTGGGGACAGGGGGTTAAGATGAACACTGAAGCTTTCTTT. This encodes CASSIWGQGVKMNTEAFF.

The rearrangement joins TRBV18 to TRBJ2-7; the match to TRBD2 covers 14 bases. This CDR3 spans 16 amino acids. The trim removed 0 bases at V and 6 bases at J, leaving 4 bases unmatched. Germline V gives CDR1 KGHSH, CDR2 LQKENI. In nucleotides, the CDR3 is TGTGCCAGCTCACCACCGACTAGCGGGGGGGTGGCCGAGCAGTACTTC. It is translated as CASSPPTSGGVAEQYF.